This T cell receptor (beta chain) was identified in a study of T cell responses to AZD1222 COVID-19 vaccine. Study-wide findings and caveats: Mapped onto spike, vaccine-associated CD4 TCRs spanned it and were dominant at 160-218 and 743-854.

The table came from immunoSEQ multiplex PCR; TCRdb's copy has only in-frame clones and leaves some out. The sample includes 95,000 to 150,000 clones, 80% to 90% of them seen just once. Notes on this clone: The antigen is not known.

With 1 base removed from V and 8 bases from J, the gap between germline ends came to 14 bases. The CDR3 sequence is 14 residues long. Germline V lookup: CDR1 MDHEN, CDR2 SYDVKM. The chain is built from TRBV28 and TRBJ1-2; D uncertain. Specimen: peripheral blood, collected on day 0 of AZD1222 vaccination. This TCR came from an adult in good health. The chain's CDR3 is CASSLLEAGGGYTF. The CDR3 coding sequence is TGTGCCAGCAGTTTATTAGAGGCGGGAGGGGGCTACACCTTC.